Each of the 8 T cell receptor beta chains below was sequenced from the same sample in a study of beta chain features in type 1 diabetes. All of the isolated RNA was reverse transcribed, so expressed TCRB transcripts were sequenced. Method: immunoSEQ multiplex PCR; TCRdb's copy keeps in-frame clones and lacks some. The repertoire holds around 300,000 clones, roughly 15% seen once, with 6.7% in the top ten. Sequenced material: central memory CD4+ T cells from blood. These receptors were taken from a man aged 25-45 years in good health.

The V call is TRBV5-1, the J call TRBJ1-1; no reliable D call. The CDR3 is 14 amino acids. Germline loops: CDR1 SGHRS, CDR2 YFSETQ. Deletions cut 1 base from V and 1 base from J, with 8 bases between. This CDR3 is CASSLNSANTEAFF. The CDR3 DNA follows: TGCGCCAGCAGCTTGAATTCCGCGAACACTGAAGCTTTCTTT.

This rearrangement joins TRBV5-4 to TRBJ1-1; no reliable D call. Trimming removed 4 bases at V and 6 bases at J, with 10 bases between. The CDR3 spans 12 residues. Looked up from germline, CDR1 is SGHNT and CDR2 is YYREEE (reference sequence). CDR3 sequence reads: CASSQEAAEAFF. For the CDR3, the DNA is TGTGCCAGCAGCCAAGAGGCAGCTGAAGCTTTCTTT.

This clone was recorded at least ten times. The J gene is TRBJ2-1, the V gene TRBV19, with 8 bases fitting TRBD2. The CDR3 is 15 amino acids. The ends lost 6 bases at V and 2 bases at J; junction bases unmatched: 6. Germline CDR1 and CDR2: LNHDA and SQIVND (reference sequence). CDR3 nucleotides: TGTGCCAGTAGCCGGGAGGGCCGGACCTACAATGAGCAGTTCTTC. Translating it yields CASSREGRTYNEQFF.

The chain couples TRBV7-9 to TRBJ2-3; 12 bases are shared with TRBD2. V lost 5 bases, J lost 4 bases, and 10 bases stayed unmatched. Germline V gene sequence: CDR1 SEHNR, CDR2 FQNEAQ (reference sequence). The CDR3 loop spans 17 amino acids. CDR3 DNA: TGTGCCAGCAGCAAAACACTAGCGGGAGGCGGGGCAGATACGCAGTATTTT. Protein product: CASSKTLAGGGADTQYF.

This clone was counted only a few times. As DNA, the CDR3 is TGTGCCAGCAGTGAAGGTGCCGCTGGCTACACCTTC. This translates into CASSEGAAGYTF. This chain links TRBV2 with TRBJ1-2; D is uncertain. Germline V gene lookup returns CDR1 SNHLY and CDR2 FYNNEI. This CDR3 region has 12 residues. V shed 1 base and J shed 7 bases, with 7 bases lying between them.

V usage is TRBV7-8 and J usage is TRBJ2-5, with D perhaps matching TRBD2 (6 bases). CDR1 and CDR2 from the germline V gene are SGHVS and FQNEAQ. Trimming pared 2 bases from V and 1 base from J, leaving 11 bases between. The CDR3 contains 15 residues. CDR3: CASSLRGEGQETQYF. CDR3 nucleotide sequence: TGTGCCAGCAGCTTACGCGGGGAAGGCCAAGAGACCCAGTACTTC.

The chain combines TRBV9 with TRBJ2-1; 9 nucleotides align to TRBD2. V gave up 3 bases and J gave up 4 bases; unmatched junction bases: 8. The CDR3 covers 16 residues. From germline, CDR1 is SGDLS and CDR2 YYNGEE. CDR3 coding DNA: TGTGCCAGCAGCGACGGCGGGGGGGCGTTGTACAATGAGCAGTTCTTC. This codes for CASSDGGGALYNEQFF.

This chain uses TRBV5-1 with TRBJ2-3; 7 bases match TRBD1. CDR3 length: 14 amino acids. J was trimmed by 5 bases and V by 4 bases; bases with no gene match: 7. The germline V gene encodes CDR1 SGHRS and CDR2 YFSETQ. The CDR3 DNA reads as TGCGCCAGCAGCGTGGGACAGCTAATAGATACGCAGTATTTT. Its translation: CASSVGQLIDTQYF.